The 25 T cell receptor beta chains given below trace back to one sample, sequenced in a study of shared clonotypes between healthy human individuals. Using immunoSEQ multiplex PCR, the repertoire was profiled, and TCRdb retains in-frame clones only, with some absent. The top ten hold 0.85% to 1.2% of the sample, which has about 2 million clones, about 95% seen once. Positive CCR7 selection of CD45RO-negative cells yielded the naive CD8 cells, and terminally differentiated effector memory CD45RA+ cells were excluded. What was sequenced was naive CD8+ T cells sorted from blood. The receptors shown here come from a man between 18 and 35 years old in good health.

The chain is built from TRBV7-8 and TRBJ2-1; D might be TRBD1 (6 bases). The CDR3 contains 14 residues. Germline V lookup: CDR1 SGHVS, CDR2 FQNEAQ. Trimming removed 5 bases from V and 5 bases from J, with 13 bases in between. Here the CDR3 reads CASSPKDRNNEQFF. CDR3 nucleotide sequence: TGTGCCAGCAGCCCAAAGGACAGAAACAATGAGCAGTTCTTC.

The chain joins TRBV10-3 to TRBJ1-2, with 7 bases matching TRBD1. V was pared by 2 bases and J by 4 bases, with 4 bases of the junction left unmatched. The CDR3 extends over 14 amino acids. Germline V gene data show CDR1 as ENHRY and CDR2 as SYGVKD. The CDR3 coding sequence is TGTGCCATCAGTGAGGGGGACAGTACCTATGGCTACACCTTC. This sequence encodes CAISEGDSTYGYTF.

V usage is TRBV7-9 and J usage is TRBJ2-7, with 7 bases lining up with TRBD2. V dropped 5 bases and J dropped 2; count of bases not matched to a gene: 9. The CDR3 has 15 residues. Per germline, CDR1 SEHNR and CDR2 FQNEAQ (reference sequence). The chain's CDR3 is CASSPSGGRPYEQYF. For the CDR3, the DNA is TGTGCCAGCAGCCCCTCGGGGGGTAGACCCTACGAGCAGTACTTC.

V and J are TRBV9 and TRBJ2-1; D possibly uses TRBD1 or TRBD2 (5 bases each). The CDR3 is 16 amino acids. Trimming took 3 bases from V and 0 from J, leaving 13 bases between them. Germline assignment: CDR1 SGDLS and CDR2 YYNGEE. The CDR3 DNA sequence: TGTGCCAGCAGCGCCTCGGGACGGAGCTCCTACAATGAGCAGTTCTTC. This codes for CASSASGRSSYNEQFF.

V gene TRBV4-3 combines with J gene TRBJ1-4; D is possibly TRBD1 (5 bases). Germline loops: CDR1 LGHNA, CDR2 YSLEER. Deletions cut 2 bases from V and 7 bases from J, with 26 bases between. This CDR3 is 19 amino acids long. CDR3 bases: TGCGCCAGCAGCCAATTCGCCTTGACAGCCTCGAATGTGGGTGAAAAACTGTTTTTT. This translates into CASSQFALTASNVGEKLFF.

The chain has TRBV5-4 and TRBJ1-1; a possible D gene is TRBD1 (5 bases). Trimming removed 4 bases at V and 10 bases at J, with 14 bases between. The germline CDR1 and CDR2 sequences are SGHNT and YYREEE (reference sequence). This CDR3 has 12 amino acids. The CDR3 spells CASSPRGGGAFF. The DNA for the CDR3 is TGTGCCAGCAGCCCCAGAGGTGGGGGAGCTTTCTTT.

The chain joins TRBV4-3 to TRBJ1-2; D is possibly TRBD1 (5 bases). V was cut by 0 bases and J by 6 bases, with 11 bases left in between. The CDR3 covers 14 residues. The V gene's germline CDR1 is LGHNA and CDR2 YSLEER. CDR3 DNA sequence: TGCGCCAGCAGCCAAGACTCAGGGATGAATGGCTACACCTTC. As protein: CASSQDSGMNGYTF.

The J gene is TRBJ1-1, the V gene TRBV5-6; 7 bases map to TRBD1. Unmatched junction bases numbered 8, after V lost 1 base and J lost 8 bases. CDR1 is SGHDT and CDR2 is YYEEEE in the germline V gene. The CDR3 spans 14 residues. The CDR3 is CASSLSPTGAEAFF. In nucleotides, the CDR3 is TGTGCCAGCAGCTTGTCCCCTACAGGGGCCGAAGCTTTCTTT.

The chain employs TRBV4-1 and TRBJ2-3; TRBD2 matches at 10 bases. This CDR3 is 17 amino acids long. Germline trimming cut 0 bases from V and 5 bases from J; bases unmatched to any gene: 8. Per the germline V gene, CDR1 is MGHRA and CDR2 is YSYEKL. CDR3 protein: CASSQEGLAGEVDTQYF. The CDR3 DNA follows: TGCGCCAGCAGCCAAGAGGGGCTAGCGGGAGAGGTAGATACGCAGTATTTT.

V usage is TRBV4-1 and J usage is TRBJ2-1; possibly TRBD2 for D (5 bases). The V and J ends lost 1 base and 3 bases respectively, with 10 bases between them. The CDR3 has 15 amino acids. The V gene's germline CDR1 is MGHRA and CDR2 YSYEKL. The CDR3 nucleotides read TGCGCCAGCAGCCAAGGAGGGCAGGTCTACAATGAGCAGTTCTTC. Translated, it gives CASSQGGQVYNEQFF.

The V call is TRBV5-4, the J call TRBJ2-1; D remains ambiguous. The V and J ends lost 0 bases and 3 bases respectively, with 10 bases between them. Germline values: CDR1 SGHNT, CDR2 YYREEE (reference sequence). This CDR3 comprises 15 residues. CDR3 amino acids: CASSLDAVIYNEQFF. As DNA, the CDR3 is TGTGCCAGCAGCTTGGACGCGGTTATCTACAATGAGCAGTTCTTC.

V is TRBV5-1 and J is TRBJ2-3; 7 bases map to TRBD2. The CDR3 is 15 amino acids. From germline, CDR1 is SGHRS and CDR2 YFSETQ. The junction had 14 bases not matched to a gene; V was cut back by 8 bases and J by 5 bases. The CDR3 here is CASRSWAGEGDTQYF. The CDR3 coding sequence is TGCGCCAGTAGGAGCTGGGCGGGAGAAGGAGATACGCAGTATTTT.

The CDR3 spells CASSPTSGNTDTQYF. The CDR3 region has the DNA TGTGCCAGCAGTCCGACTAGCGGGAACACAGATACGCAGTATTTT. The J gene is TRBJ2-3, the V gene TRBV7-9; the match to TRBD2 covers 11 bases. The CDR3 covers 15 residues. J lost 2 bases, V lost 6 bases, and 4 bases had no gene match. CDR1 is SEHNR, CDR2 FQNEAQ, per germline (reference sequence).

V usage is TRBV6-1 and J usage is TRBJ2-1; D not resolved. The length of the CDR3 is 16 residues. Germline assignment: CDR1 MNHNS and CDR2 SASEGT. Deletions cut 4 bases from V and 1 base from J, with 14 bases between. The CDR3: CASSVLKGSSYNEQFF. In DNA form, the CDR3 reads TGTGCCAGCAGTGTTCTTAAGGGATCGTCCTACAATGAGCAGTTCTTC.

J is TRBJ1-2 and V is TRBV9; 7 bases are shared with TRBD1. The CDR3 is 14 amino acids. With V trimmed by 5 bases and J by 0 bases, 4 bases remained unmatched. Germline V gene sequence: CDR1 SGDLS, CDR2 YYNGEE. CDR3 DNA sequence: TGTGCCAGCAGTGCAGGGGGAACTAACTATGGCTACACCTTC. Protein: CASSAGGTNYGYTF.

V usage is TRBV15 and J usage is TRBJ2-7; 10 bases align to TRBD1. The CDR3 has 13 amino acids. Germline V lookup: CDR1 LNHNV, CDR2 YYDKDF (reference sequence). Trimming removed 10 bases from V and 2 bases from J; junction bases left unmatched: 5. The CDR3, as DNA: TGTGCCATATCCGGGACAGGGGCCTACGAGCAGTACTTC. Translating it yields CAISGTGAYEQYF.

The rearrangement joins TRBV5-4 to TRBJ2-7, with 10 bases that match TRBD1. The CDR3 has 15 residues. V lost 4 bases, J lost 7 bases, and 11 bases stayed unmatched. Germline values: CDR1 SGHNT, CDR2 YYREEE (reference sequence). The CDR3: CASSTGGQGMGEQYF. In DNA form, the CDR3 reads TGTGCCAGCAGCACCGGGGGACAGGGGATGGGGGAGCAGTACTTC.

With regard to this clone: The germline gene is not matched at one end of the junction; a read error may be the cause. In the same sample, other DNA sequences code for this CDR3. This chain links TRBV7-7 with TRBJ2-7, with TRBD1 as a possible D gene (5 bases). Germline V CDR1 and CDR2: SSHAT, FNYEAQ (reference sequence). CDR3 size: 13 residues. The CDR3 DNA sequence: TGTGCTAGCAGCTTAGGGGTTTCCTACGAGCAGTACTTC. This codes for CASSLGVSYEQYF. The variable domain in full, completed from reference TRBV7-7 and TRBJ2-7, reads GAGVSQSPRYKVTKRGQDVTLRCDPISSHATLYWYQQALGQGPEFLTYFNYEAQPDKSGLPSDRFSAERPEGSISTLTIQRTEQRDSAMYRCASSLGVSYEQYFGPGTRLTVT.

The CDR3 loop reads CAISEGGPSEAFF. The CDR3 bases are TGTGCCATCAGTGAGGGGGGACCCTCGGAAGCTTTCTTT. The J gene is TRBJ1-1, the V gene TRBV10-3; D is possibly TRBD1 (5 bases). The germline V gene encodes CDR1 ENHRY and CDR2 SYGVKD. This CDR3 comprises 13 residues. V was shortened by 2 bases and J by 8 bases, with 12 bases between the two germline ends.

This clone was recorded once. The chain carries TRBV7-6 and TRBJ2-7, with 9 nucleotides matching TRBD1. Trimming at V came to 0 bases and at J to 5 bases, leaving 8 bases not matched to a gene. From germline, CDR1 is SGHVS and CDR2 FNYEAQ. There are 16 residues in the CDR3. For the CDR3, the DNA is TGTGCCAGCAGCTTAGCGATTGATGGGACAGGGCACGAGCAGTACTTC. As protein: CASSLAIDGTGHEQYF.

The gene calls are TRBV5-1 and TRBJ2-3; TRBD2 might be the D (6 bases). The CDR3 spans 18 residues. V was clipped by 3 bases and J by 0 bases, with 20 bases between them. The germline V gene encodes CDR1 SGHRS and CDR2 YFSETQ. The CDR3 DNA reads TGCGCCAGCAGCTCACCGACTAGTTTTGGCCCTAGCACAGATACGCAGTATTTT. The encoded protein is CASSSPTSFGPSTDTQYF.

V is TRBV11-2 and J is TRBJ2-2; D gene uncertain. Per the germline V gene, CDR1 is SGHAT and CDR2 is FQNNGV. Trimming cost V 5 bases and J 2 bases, with 6 bases left between them. This CDR3 has 13 residues. CDR3 coding DNA: TGTGCCAGCAGCCCACATAACACCGGGGAGCTGTTTTTT. Translating it yields CASSPHNTGELFF. The complete variable domain, with remaining parts taken from reference TRBV11-2 and TRBJ2-2, reads EAGVAQSPRYKIIEKRQSVAFWCNPISGHATLYWYQQILGQGPKLLIQFQNNGVVDDSQLPKDRFSAERLKGVDSTLKIQPAKLEDSAVYLCASSPHNTGELFFGEGSRLTVL.

The chain links TRBV28 to TRBJ1-6; D possibly corresponds to TRBD1 (5 bases). The CDR3 is 12 residues long. Germline loops: CDR1 MDHEN, CDR2 SYDVKM. The V gene lost 3 bases and the J gene lost 12 bases, with 9 bases spanning the gap. CDR3 DNA sequence: TGTGCCAGCAGTTTGGGGGGGGGACCCCTCCACTTT. Translation: CASSLGGGPLHF.

V and J are TRBV6-6 and TRBJ2-7; TRBD1 might be the D (6 bases). Germline CDR1 MNHNY, CDR2 SVGAGI (reference sequence). Trimming left V 5 bases short and J 6 bases short, with 20 bases between. The CDR3 runs 15 residues. CDR3 in amino acids: CASSLTGPAVAEQYF. DNA for the CDR3: TGTGCCAGCAGTCTTACAGGGCCAGCAGTCGCCGAGCAGTACTTC.

The chain is built from TRBV27 and TRBJ1-3; the match to TRBD1 covers 7 bases. Germline V gene data show CDR1 as MNHEY and CDR2 as SMNVEV (reference sequence). V trimming: 6 bases; J trimming: 0 bases; junction bases outside the gene matches: 11. The CDR3 runs to 17 residues. The CDR3 region has the DNA TGTGCCAGCAGCCAATCCCCTGGGACAGCCTCTGGAAACACCATATATTTT. It yields the protein CASSQSPGTASGNTIYF.